Listed below are T cell receptor beta chains from one sample, sequenced in a study of blood T cell repertoires in COVID-19. Data came from immunoSEQ multiplex PCR; TCRdb stores just in-frame clones and leaves some out. Of a few hundred thousand clones in the sample, around nine tenths were seen once. Sequences were obtained from peripheral blood. The receptors derive from a man aged 35 to 55 who had recovered from COVID-19. The CDR3 runs from the conserved cysteine through the conserved F or W. Fields, in order: clone size, V gene, J gene, D gene, CDR3 protein, CDR3 DNA. The D gene is left open where the match is weak. Size tells how often a clone was seen (once, few, many) or the class of an expanded clone, and some rows leave it out.

clone_size: .
v_call: TRBV7-9
j_call: TRBJ2-7
d_call: .
cdr3_aa: CASSLPGKGAESYEQYF
cdr3_nt: TGTGCCAGCAGCTTACCAGGGAAAGGGGCAGAATCCTACGAGCAGTACTTC

clone_size: .
v_call: TRBV6-2/TRBV6-3
j_call: TRBJ2-2
d_call: TRBD1
cdr3_aa: CASSYYTGGTGELFF
cdr3_nt: TGTGCCAGCAGTTACTACACAGGGGGCACCGGGGAGCTGTTTTTT

clone_size: once
v_call: TRBV4-3
j_call: TRBJ2-2
d_call: TRBD2
cdr3_aa: CASSQSAGGGALKDTGELFF
cdr3_nt: TGCGCCAGCAGCCAATCGGCTGGCGGGGGGGCGTTAAAGGACACCGGGGAGCTGTTTTTT

clone_size: .
v_call: TRBV3-1/TRBV3-2
j_call: TRBJ2-7
d_call: TRBD2
cdr3_aa: CASSHGLASEDAHEQYF
cdr3_nt: TGTGCCAGCAGCCACGGACTAGCGAGTGAAGATGCCCACGAGCAGTACTTC

clone_size: .
v_call: TRBV18
j_call: TRBJ1-5
d_call: .
cdr3_aa: CASSLSTRESNQPQHF
cdr3_nt: TGTGCCAGCTCACTTAGTACTAGGGAGAGCAATCAGCCCCAGCATTTT

clone_size: .
v_call: TRBV2
j_call: TRBJ1-2
d_call: .
cdr3_aa: CASSEWHNYGYTF
cdr3_nt: TGTGCCAGCAGTGAATGGCATAACTATGGCTACACCTTC

clone_size: .
v_call: TRBV7-8
j_call: TRBJ2-1
d_call: .
cdr3_aa: CASSPPGRAGYNEQFF
cdr3_nt: TGTGCCAGCAGCCCCCCGGGTCGGGCGGGGTACAATGAGCAGTTCTTC

clone_size: .
v_call: TRBV7-9
j_call: TRBJ2-1
d_call: TRBD2
cdr3_aa: CASSYSGRTYNEQFF
cdr3_nt: TGTGCCAGCAGCTATAGCGGGAGGACCTACAATGAGCAGTTCTTC

clone_size: few
v_call: TRBV4-1
j_call: TRBJ2-1
d_call: .
cdr3_aa: CASSQDVGGPYNEQFF
cdr3_nt: TGCGCCAGCAGCCAAGATGTGGGGGGGCCCTACAATGAGCAGTTCTTC

clone_size: .
v_call: TRBV14
j_call: TRBJ2-5
d_call: TRBD2
cdr3_aa: CASSQATSGGEQETQYF
cdr3_nt: TGTGCCAGCAGCCAAGCGACTAGCGGGGGGGAACAAGAGACCCAGTACTTC

clone_size: .
v_call: TRBV9
j_call: TRBJ2-1
d_call: TRBD2
cdr3_aa: CASSVDSTSGVRNEQFF
cdr3_nt: TGTGCCAGCAGCGTTGACAGTACTAGCGGAGTTCGTAATGAGCAGTTCTTC

clone_size: .
v_call: TRBV7-6
j_call: TRBJ2-7
d_call: TRBD1
cdr3_aa: CASSLGGQGFYEQYF
cdr3_nt: TGTGCCAGCAGCTTGGGGGGACAGGGGTTCTACGAGCAGTACTTC

clone_size: .
v_call: TRBV27
j_call: TRBJ2-7
d_call: .
cdr3_aa: CASGGLEPGTREQYF
cdr3_nt: TGTGCCAGCGGGGGACTTGAGCCTGGTACGAGGGAGCAGTACTTC

clone_size: .
v_call: TRBV6-5
j_call: TRBJ2-7
d_call: TRBD2
cdr3_aa: CASRSSGRDEQYF
cdr3_nt: TGTGCCAGCAGATCTAGCGGGAGGGACGAGCAGTACTTC

clone_size: .
v_call: TRBV6-2/TRBV6-3
j_call: TRBJ2-7
d_call: .
cdr3_aa: CASSYSPLEEEYF
cdr3_nt: TGTGCCAGCAGTTACTCCCCATTAGAGGAGGAGTACTTC

clone_size: .
v_call: TRBV18
j_call: TRBJ1-6
d_call: TRBD1
cdr3_aa: CASSTTGGDYNSPLHF
cdr3_nt: TGTGCCAGCTCAACGACAGGGGGTGATTATAATTCACCCCTCCACTTT

clone_size: .
v_call: TRBV6-5
j_call: TRBJ1-5
d_call: .
cdr3_aa: CASSLGRNQPQHF
cdr3_nt: TGTGCCAGCAGTTTGGGCAGGAATCAGCCCCAGCATTTT

clone_size: .
v_call: TRBV5-1
j_call: TRBJ1-2
d_call: TRBD1
cdr3_aa: CASSLRTGDNYGYTF
cdr3_nt: TGCGCCAGCAGCTTAAGGACAGGGGATAACTATGGCTACACCTTC

clone_size: once
v_call: TRBV10-1
j_call: TRBJ2-1
d_call: TRBD2
cdr3_aa: CASSVGTSGESSYNEQFF
cdr3_nt: TGCGCCAGCAGTGTGGGGACTAGCGGGGAGAGCTCCTACAATGAGCAGTTCTTC

clone_size: .
v_call: TRBV6-5
j_call: TRBJ2-7
d_call: TRBD1
cdr3_aa: CASGTGNAYEQYF
cdr3_nt: TGTGCCAGTGGGACAGGGAATGCCTACGAGCAGTACTTC

clone_size: .
v_call: TRBV19
j_call: TRBJ1-5
d_call: TRBD1
cdr3_aa: CASSTRQGVNQPQHF
cdr3_nt: TGTGCCAGTAGTACTAGACAGGGGGTCAATCAGCCCCAGCATTTT

clone_size: .
v_call: TRBV7-2
j_call: TRBJ2-7
d_call: TRBD2
cdr3_aa: CASSLVLWGGSGEQYF
cdr3_nt: TGTGCCAGCAGCTTAGTTTTGTGGGGAGGGAGTGGCGAGCAGTACTTC

clone_size: .
v_call: TRBV10-3
j_call: TRBJ1-1
d_call: TRBD1
cdr3_aa: CAISRDTGEIEAFF
cdr3_nt: TGTGCCATCAGCCGCGACACAGGGGAAATTGAAGCTTTCTTT

clone_size: .
v_call: TRBV28
j_call: TRBJ2-3
d_call: .
cdr3_aa: CASGSRWGTSTDTQYF
cdr3_nt: TGTGCCAGCGGTAGCAGATGGGGGACTAGCACAGATACGCAGTATTTT

clone_size: .
v_call: TRBV6-5
j_call: TRBJ1-6
d_call: TRBD1
cdr3_aa: CASRKTGRNSPLHF
cdr3_nt: TGTGCCAGCAGGAAGACAGGGAGGAATTCACCCCTCCACTTT

clone_size: .
v_call: TRBV13
j_call: TRBJ2-2
d_call: .
cdr3_aa: CASSLGAAGPAGELFF
cdr3_nt: TGTGCCAGCAGCTTAGGTGCTGCGGGGCCGGCCGGGGAGCTGTTTTTT

clone_size: .
v_call: TRBV9
j_call: TRBJ2-2
d_call: .
cdr3_aa: CASSVDTPGKNTGELFF
cdr3_nt: TGTGCCAGCAGCGTAGATACCCCGGGGAAGAACACCGGGGAGCTGTTTTTT

clone_size: .
v_call: TRBV20-1
j_call: TRBJ2-5
d_call: TRBD2
cdr3_aa: CSAIAGVAQYF
cdr3_nt: TGCAGTGCCATAGCGGGGGTGGCCCAGTACTTC

clone_size: once
v_call: TRBV6-2/TRBV6-3
j_call: TRBJ1-6
d_call: TRBD1
cdr3_aa: CASSSGTDRPLHF
cdr3_nt: TGTGCCAGCAGTTCCGGGACAGATCGTCCCCTCCACTTT

clone_size: .
v_call: TRBV27
j_call: TRBJ2-2
d_call: TRBD2
cdr3_aa: CASSLSGGSNTGELFF
cdr3_nt: TGTGCCAGCAGTTTATCGGGGGGGTCGAACACCGGGGAGCTGTTTTTT

clone_size: .
v_call: TRBV7-9
j_call: TRBJ1-2
d_call: .
cdr3_aa: CASSGPGLYGYTF
cdr3_nt: TGTGCCAGCAGCGGGCCAGGGCTGTATGGCTACACCTTC

clone_size: .
v_call: TRBV24-1
j_call: TRBJ1-3
d_call: .
cdr3_aa: CATSELGHAGNTIYF
cdr3_nt: TGTGCCACCAGTGAATTGGGACATGCTGGGAACACCATATATTTT

clone_size: .
v_call: TRBV6-5
j_call: TRBJ2-3
d_call: .
cdr3_aa: CASRRLSTDTQYF
cdr3_nt: TGTGCCAGCAGGCGGCTAAGCACAGATACGCAGTATTTT

clone_size: .
v_call: TRBV30
j_call: TRBJ1-2
d_call: TRBD1
cdr3_aa: CAWSVGGSYGYTF
cdr3_nt: TGTGCCTGGAGTGTAGGGGGCTCCTATGGCTACACCTTC

clone_size: .
v_call: TRBV15
j_call: TRBJ2-2
d_call: .
cdr3_aa: CATSRGQSFTGELFF
cdr3_nt: TGTGCCACCAGCAGAGGACAGTCCTTTACCGGGGAGCTGTTTTTT